The entry below gives a single T cell receptor beta chain sequence along with its context. What it binds is unknown. The sample originates from a study of post-analysis software for immune sequencing data. General study findings and limits: Strong co-clustering by F measure was evident for samples that had been prepared in the same batch. The five TRBV segments detected at higher frequency in patients than in controls included TRBV5-6, TRBV5-1 and TRBV20-1. Significantly lower normalized Chao1 diversity was found in patients with multiple sclerosis relative to controls.

Germline V gene data show CDR1 as DFQATT and CDR2 as SNEGSKA (reference sequence). The CDR3 covers 14 residues. Trimming at V came to 3 bases and at J to 4 bases, leaving 8 bases not matched to a gene. cDNA libraries for TCR beta contained unique molecular identifiers. Each CDR3 protein is one row after TCRdb ran MiXCR on the PCR reads. This sample has hundreds of thousands of distinct CDR3 sequences; 53% occur once, and the top ten carry roughly 4.4%. Source material: blood. The chain combines TRBV20-1 with TRBJ2-7; 8 bases are a match to TRBD1. The clonotype comes from a girl aged 5 to 17 with multiple sclerosis. CDR3 DNA sequence: TGCAGTGCTAGCTTGACAGGGGCCAGGTACGAGCAGTACTTC. It specifies CSASLTGARYEQYF.